This T cell receptor beta chain was recorded in a study of blood T cell repertoires in COVID-19. As for the study in general: Samples representing acute and convalescent COVID-19 were sourced from the United States, Italy and Spain. PBMCs, B-cell-depleted T cells, or T cells provided the cDNA or gDNA that made up the material.

The germline V gene has CDR1 SQVTM and CDR2 ANQGSEA. This CDR3 has 13 amino acids. Trimming took 5 bases from V and 4 from J, leaving 15 bases between them. Source study methods: Estimated nucleated cell counts came from reference gene primer amplification. This table comes from immunoSEQ multiplex PCR, and its TCRdb copy is limited to in-frame clones, with some not included. V, J and clone size were drawn from that table, and D and trimming were deduced from the DNA. Altogether about 82,000 clones are present, 80% to 90% being singletons, with the ten largest covering more than 0.95%. In assigning cohorts, the study relied on participant-reported clinical history.

The sequence was obtained from a woman between 45 and 65 years old with acute COVID-19. The source material was PBMCs or T cells enriched from blood (not recorded which). This chain connects TRBV29-1 to TRBJ2-7; weak D call: TRBD2 (6 bases). The CDR3 region is CSVRSGNRYEQYF. Here the CDR3 DNA reads TGCAGCGTTCGTAGCGGAAATCGGTACGAGCAGTACTTC.